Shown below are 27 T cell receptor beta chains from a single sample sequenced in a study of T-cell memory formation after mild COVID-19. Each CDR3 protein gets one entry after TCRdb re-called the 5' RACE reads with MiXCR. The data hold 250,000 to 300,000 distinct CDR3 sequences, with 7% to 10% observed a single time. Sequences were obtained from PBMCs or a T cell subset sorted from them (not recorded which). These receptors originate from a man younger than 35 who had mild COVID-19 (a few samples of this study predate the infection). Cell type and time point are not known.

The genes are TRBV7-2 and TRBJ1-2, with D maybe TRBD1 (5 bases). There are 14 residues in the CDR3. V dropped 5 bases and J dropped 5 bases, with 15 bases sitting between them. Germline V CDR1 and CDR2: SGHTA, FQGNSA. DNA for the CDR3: TGTGCCAGCAGCCCCCCCATCCCAGGGTATGGCTACACCTTC. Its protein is CASSPPIPGYGYTF.

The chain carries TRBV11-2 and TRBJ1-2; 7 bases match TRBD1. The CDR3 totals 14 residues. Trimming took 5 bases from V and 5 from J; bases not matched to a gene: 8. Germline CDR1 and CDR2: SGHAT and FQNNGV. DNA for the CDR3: TGTGCCAGCAGCGCCAGATCAGGGGGTTATGGCTACACCTTC. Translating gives CASSARSGGYGYTF.

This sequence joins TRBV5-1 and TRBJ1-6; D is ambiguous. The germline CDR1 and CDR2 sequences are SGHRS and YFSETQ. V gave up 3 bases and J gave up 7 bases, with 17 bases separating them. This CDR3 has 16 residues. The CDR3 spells CASSWEFGGSNSPLHF. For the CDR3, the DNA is TGCGCCAGCAGCTGGGAGTTTGGTGGCAGCAATTCACCCCTCCACTTT.

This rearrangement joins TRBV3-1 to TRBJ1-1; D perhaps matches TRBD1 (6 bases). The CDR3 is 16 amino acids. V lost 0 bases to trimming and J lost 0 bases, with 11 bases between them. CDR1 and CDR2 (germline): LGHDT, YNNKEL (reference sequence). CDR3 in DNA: TGTGCCAGCAGCCAAGACGTCGGGGGCCTGAACACTGAAGCTTTCTTT. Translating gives CASSQDVGGLNTEAFF.

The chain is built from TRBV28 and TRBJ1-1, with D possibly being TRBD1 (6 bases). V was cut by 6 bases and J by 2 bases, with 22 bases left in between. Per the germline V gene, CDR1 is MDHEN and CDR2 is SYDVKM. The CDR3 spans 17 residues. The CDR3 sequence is CASSSPDRSRANTEAFF. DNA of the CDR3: TGTGCCAGCAGCTCCCCGGACAGAAGTAGAGCCAACACTGAAGCTTTCTTT.

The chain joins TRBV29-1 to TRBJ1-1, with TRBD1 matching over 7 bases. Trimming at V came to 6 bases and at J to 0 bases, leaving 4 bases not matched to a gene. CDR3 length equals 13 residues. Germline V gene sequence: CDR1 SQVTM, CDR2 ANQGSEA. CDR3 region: CSVRTGMNTEAFF. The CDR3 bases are TGCAGCGTACGGACAGGTATGAACACTGAAGCTTTCTTT.

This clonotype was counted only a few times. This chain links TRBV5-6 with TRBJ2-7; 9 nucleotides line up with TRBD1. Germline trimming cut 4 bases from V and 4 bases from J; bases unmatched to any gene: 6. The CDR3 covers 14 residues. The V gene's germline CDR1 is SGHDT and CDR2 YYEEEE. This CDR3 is CASSPGTGRYEQYF. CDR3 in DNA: TGTGCCAGCAGCCCCGGGACAGGGCGTTACGAGCAGTACTTC.

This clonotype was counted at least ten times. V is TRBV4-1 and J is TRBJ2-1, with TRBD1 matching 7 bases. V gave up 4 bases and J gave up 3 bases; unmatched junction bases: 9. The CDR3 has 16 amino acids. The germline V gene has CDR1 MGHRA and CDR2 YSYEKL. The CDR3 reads CASSRSDRVIYNEQFF. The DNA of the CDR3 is TGCGCCAGCAGCCGCTCAGACAGGGTGATCTACAATGAGCAGTTCTTC.

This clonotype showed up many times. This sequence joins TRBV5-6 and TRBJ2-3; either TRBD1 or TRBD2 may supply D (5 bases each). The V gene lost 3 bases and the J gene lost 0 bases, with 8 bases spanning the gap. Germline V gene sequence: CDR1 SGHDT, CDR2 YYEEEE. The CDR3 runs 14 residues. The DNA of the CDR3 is TGTGCCAGCAGCTGGGGGTCTAGCACAGATACGCAGTATTTT. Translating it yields CASSWGSSTDTQYF.

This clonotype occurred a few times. The CDR3 DNA is TGCAGTGCTAGAACTAGCGGGGAGAGCGAGCAGTACGTC. As protein: CSARTSGESEQYV. The chain has TRBV20-1 and TRBJ2-7, with 10 bases aligning to TRBD2. J gave up 6 bases and V 2 bases, and 4 bases lay outside the gene matches. The germline V gene has CDR1 DFQATT and CDR2 SNEGSKA (reference sequence). The CDR3 covers 13 residues.

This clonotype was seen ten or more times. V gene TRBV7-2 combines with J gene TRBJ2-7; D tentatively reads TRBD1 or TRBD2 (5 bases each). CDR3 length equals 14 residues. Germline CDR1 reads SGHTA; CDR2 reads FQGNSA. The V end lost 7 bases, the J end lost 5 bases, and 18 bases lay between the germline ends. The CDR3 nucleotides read TGTGCCAGCACCTGGGGACCGTCTAATGACGAGCAGTACTTC. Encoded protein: CASTWGPSNDEQYF. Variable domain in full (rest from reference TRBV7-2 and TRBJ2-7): GAGVSQSPSNKVTEKGKDVELRCDPISGHTALYWYRQSLGQGLEFLIYFQGNSAPDKSGLPSDRFSAERTGGSVSTLTIQRTQQEDSAVYLCASTWGPSNDEQYFGPGTRLTVT.

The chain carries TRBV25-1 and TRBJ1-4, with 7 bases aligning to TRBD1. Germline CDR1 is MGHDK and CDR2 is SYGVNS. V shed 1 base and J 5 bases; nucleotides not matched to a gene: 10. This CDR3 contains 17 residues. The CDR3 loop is CASSESIQGQQNEKLFF. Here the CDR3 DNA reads TGTGCCAGCAGTGAATCTATTCAGGGACAGCAGAATGAAAAACTGTTTTTT. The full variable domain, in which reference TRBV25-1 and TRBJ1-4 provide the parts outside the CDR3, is EADIYQTPRYLVIGTGKKITLECSQTMGHDKMYWYQQDPGMELHLIHYSYGVNSTEKGDLSSESTVSRIRTEHFPLTLESARPSHTSQYLCASSESIQGQQNEKLFFGSGTQLSVL.

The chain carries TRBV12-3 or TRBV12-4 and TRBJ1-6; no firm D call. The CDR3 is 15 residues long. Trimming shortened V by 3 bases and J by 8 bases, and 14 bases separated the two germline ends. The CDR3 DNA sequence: TGTGCCAGCAGTTTGGGCCGGCATGGGGATTCACCCCTCCACTTT. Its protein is CASSLGRHGDSPLHF.

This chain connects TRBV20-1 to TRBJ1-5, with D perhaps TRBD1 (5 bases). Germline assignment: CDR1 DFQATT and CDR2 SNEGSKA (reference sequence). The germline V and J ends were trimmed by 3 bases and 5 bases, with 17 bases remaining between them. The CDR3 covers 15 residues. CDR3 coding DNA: TGCAGTGCTAGGGATGGGGGACTATGGGATCAGCCCCAGCATTTT. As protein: CSARDGGLWDQPQHF.

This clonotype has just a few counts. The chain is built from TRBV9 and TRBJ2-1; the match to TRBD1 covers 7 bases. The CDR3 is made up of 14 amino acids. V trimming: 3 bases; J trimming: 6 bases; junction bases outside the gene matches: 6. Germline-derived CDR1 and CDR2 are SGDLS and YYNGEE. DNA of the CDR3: TGTGCCAGCAGCGAGGGGGCTGGAGCCAATGAGCAGTTCTTC. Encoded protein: CASSEGAGANEQFF.

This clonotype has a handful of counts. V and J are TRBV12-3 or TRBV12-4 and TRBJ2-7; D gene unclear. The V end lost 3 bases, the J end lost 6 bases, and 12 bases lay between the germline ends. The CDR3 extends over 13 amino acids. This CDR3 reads CASSFGSATEQYF. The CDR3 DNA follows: TGTGCCAGCAGTTTCGGCAGCGCAACCGAGCAGTACTTC.

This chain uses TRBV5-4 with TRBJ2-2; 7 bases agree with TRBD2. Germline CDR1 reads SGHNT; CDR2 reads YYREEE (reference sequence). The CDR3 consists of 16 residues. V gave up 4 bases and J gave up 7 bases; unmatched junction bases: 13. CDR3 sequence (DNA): TGTGCCAGCAGCCCCACCGGTGCGGGGGTAGACGGGGAGCTGTTTTTT. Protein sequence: CASSPTGAGVDGELFF.

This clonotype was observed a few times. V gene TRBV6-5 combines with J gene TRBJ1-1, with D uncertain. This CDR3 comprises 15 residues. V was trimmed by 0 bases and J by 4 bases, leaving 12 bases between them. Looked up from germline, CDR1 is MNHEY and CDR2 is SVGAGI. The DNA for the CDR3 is TGTGCCAGCAGTTACTCGAGGCCTACGGGCACTGAAGCTTTCTTT. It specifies CASSYSRPTGTEAFF.

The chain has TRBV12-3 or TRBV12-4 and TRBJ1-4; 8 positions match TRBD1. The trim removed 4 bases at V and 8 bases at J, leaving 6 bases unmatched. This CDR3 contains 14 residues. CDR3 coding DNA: TGTGCCAGCAGTTCGGACAGGGATCGGGAAAAACTGTTTTTT. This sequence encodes CASSSDRDREKLFF.

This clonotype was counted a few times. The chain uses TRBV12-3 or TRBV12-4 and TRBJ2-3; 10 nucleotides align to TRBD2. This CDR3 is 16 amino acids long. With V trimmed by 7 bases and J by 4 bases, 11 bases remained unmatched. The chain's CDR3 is CASNIGLAGEADTQYF. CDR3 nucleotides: TGTGCCAGCAACATAGGGCTAGCGGGGGAGGCAGATACGCAGTATTTT.

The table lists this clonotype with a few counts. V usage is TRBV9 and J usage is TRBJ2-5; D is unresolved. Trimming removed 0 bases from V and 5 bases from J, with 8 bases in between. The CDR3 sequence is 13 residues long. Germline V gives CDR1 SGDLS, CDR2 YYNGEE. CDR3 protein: CASSVVPLETQYF. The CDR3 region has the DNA TGTGCCAGCAGCGTAGTCCCCCTGGAGACCCAGTACTTC.

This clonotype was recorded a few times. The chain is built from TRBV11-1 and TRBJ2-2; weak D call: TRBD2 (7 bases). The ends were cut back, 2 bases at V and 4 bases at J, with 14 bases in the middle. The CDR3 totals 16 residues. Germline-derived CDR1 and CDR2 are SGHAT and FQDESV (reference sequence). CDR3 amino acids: CASSLSGGGATGELFF. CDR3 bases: TGTGCCAGCAGCTTAAGTGGCGGGGGCGCCACCGGGGAGCTGTTTTTT.

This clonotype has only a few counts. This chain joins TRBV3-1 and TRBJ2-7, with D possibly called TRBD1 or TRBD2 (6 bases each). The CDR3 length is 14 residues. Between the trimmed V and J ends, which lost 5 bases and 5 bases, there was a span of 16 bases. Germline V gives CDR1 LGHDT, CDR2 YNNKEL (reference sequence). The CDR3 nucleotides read TGTGCCAGCAGCTCTGAAGGGGGGCCTCACGAGCAGTACTTC. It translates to CASSSEGGPHEQYF.

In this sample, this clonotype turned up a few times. The CDR3 loop reads CASGSEWQETQYF. DNA of the CDR3: TGTGCTAGTGGTTCTGAGTGGCAAGAGACCCAGTACTTC. The rearrangement links TRBV12-5 to TRBJ2-5; no reliable D call. Germline values: CDR1 LGHNT, CDR2 FRNRAP. Trimming took 4 bases from V and 2 from J, leaving 8 bases between them. The CDR3 has 13 amino acids.

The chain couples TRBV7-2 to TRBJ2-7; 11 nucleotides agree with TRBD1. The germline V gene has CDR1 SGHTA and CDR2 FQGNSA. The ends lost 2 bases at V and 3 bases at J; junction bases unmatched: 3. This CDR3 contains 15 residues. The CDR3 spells CASSLSGTGGYEQYF. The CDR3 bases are TGTGCCAGCAGCTTATCCGGGACAGGGGGCTACGAGCAGTACTTC.

The CDR3 region is CASRRVLGYGYTF. CDR3 nucleotide sequence: TGCGCCAGCCGAAGGGTGCTAGGGTATGGCTACACCTTC. The chain links TRBV5-1 to TRBJ1-2, with D hard to call. CDR3 length: 13 residues. V was clipped by 7 bases and J by 5 bases, with 15 bases between them. CDR1 and CDR2 (germline): SGHRS, YFSETQ.

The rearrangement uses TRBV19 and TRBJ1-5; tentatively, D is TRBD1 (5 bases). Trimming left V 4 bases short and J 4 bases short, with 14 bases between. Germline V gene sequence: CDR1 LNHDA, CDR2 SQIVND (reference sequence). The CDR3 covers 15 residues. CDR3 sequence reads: CASSRLETANQPQHF. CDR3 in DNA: TGTGCCAGTAGTAGATTAGAGACAGCAAATCAGCCCCAGCATTTT. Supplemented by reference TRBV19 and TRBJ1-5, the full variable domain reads DGGITQSPKYLFRKEGQNVTLSCEQNLNHDAMYWYRQDPGQGLRLIYYSQIVNDFQKGDIAEGYSVSREKKESFPLTVTSAQKNPTAFYLCASSRLETANQPQHFGDGTRLSIL.